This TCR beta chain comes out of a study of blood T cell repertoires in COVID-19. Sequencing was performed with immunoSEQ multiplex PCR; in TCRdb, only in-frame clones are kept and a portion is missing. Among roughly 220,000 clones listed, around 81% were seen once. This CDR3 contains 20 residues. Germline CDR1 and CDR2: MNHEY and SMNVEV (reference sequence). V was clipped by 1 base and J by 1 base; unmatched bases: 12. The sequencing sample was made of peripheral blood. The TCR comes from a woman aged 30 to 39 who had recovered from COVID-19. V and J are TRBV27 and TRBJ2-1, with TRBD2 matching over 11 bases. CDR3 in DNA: TGTGCCAGCAGTTTATGGGGGCGGCTAGCGGGAGGATCTTCCTACAATGAGCAGTTCTTC. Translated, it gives CASSLWGRLAGGSSYNEQFF.